This TCR beta chain was obtained from a study of T cell responses to AZD1222 COVID-19 vaccine. Data came from immunoSEQ multiplex PCR; TCRdb stores just in-frame clones and leaves some out. The table lists about 170,000 clones, around 90% of them singletons. Trimming removed 0 bases from V and 9 bases from J; junction bases left unmatched: 3. CDR1 is GTSNPN and CDR2 is SVGIG in the germline V gene (reference sequence). The length of the CDR3 is 14 residues. The sequences come from peripheral blood, collected 28 days after the second AZD1222 dose. The gene calls are TRBV30 and TRBJ1-6; 9 bases fit TRBD1. This TCR was recovered from an adult who received the AZD1222 COVID-19 vaccine. The CDR3 reads CAWSVHRGRSPLHF. The DNA for the CDR3 is TGTGCCTGGAGTGTACACAGGGGGCGTTCACCCCTCCACTTT.